These 7 T cell receptor beta chains originate from one sample sequenced in a study of CD8+CD57+ T cells in acquired aplastic anemia. Genomic DNA constituted the template upon which TCR beta VDJ and CDR3 profiling was performed. Each CDR3 protein is one row after TCRdb ran MiXCR on the reads. The sample lists under 500,000 distinct CDR3 sequences; roughly 34% were seen once. Patients picked for sequencing had shown CD8+CD57+ cell expansion detected by flow cytometry. Input material: sorted CD4+, CD8+, or CD8+CD57+ T cells (not recorded which) from PBMCs. The receptors shown here come from a human donor with aplastic anemia.

The CDR3 protein is CASSRMTPFGELFF. The CDR3 nucleotides are TGTGCCAGCAGCCGCATGACCCCGTTCGGGGAGCTGTTTTTT. The chain combines TRBV9 with TRBJ2-2; D not certain. With 4 bases removed from V and 7 bases from J, the gap between germline ends came to 14 bases. Per germline, CDR1 SGDLS and CDR2 YYNGEE. This CDR3 region has 14 residues. Complete variable domain (other parts from reference TRBV9 and TRBJ2-2): DSGVTQTPKHLITATGQRVTLRCSPRSGDLSVYWYQQSLDQGLQFLIQYYNGEERAKGNILERFSAQQFPDLHSELNLSSLELGDSALYFCASSRMTPFGELFFGEGSRLTVL.

This clonotype was picked up a small number of times. This chain uses TRBV29-1 with TRBJ2-7; 10 bases line up with TRBD1. CDR1 is SQVTM and CDR2 is ANQGSEA in the germline V gene. The CDR3 contains 12 residues. The V gene end was trimmed by 7 bases and the J gene end by 6 bases; junction bases not matched to a gene: 6. The CDR3 protein is CSGRTGGSEQYF. CDR3 in DNA: TGCAGCGGACGGACAGGGGGTAGCGAGCAGTACTTC.

This chain connects TRBV20-1 to TRBJ2-4, with D uncertain. The CDR3 is made up of 15 amino acids. Per the germline V gene, CDR1 is DFQATT and CDR2 is SNEGSKA (reference sequence). V lost 7 bases to trimming and J lost 8 bases, with 24 bases between them. CDR3 region: CSGGYSRSMGYIQYF. The CDR3 bases are TGCAGTGGGGGATATAGCCGGTCCATGGGGTACATTCAGTACTTC.

The genes are TRBV5-6 and TRBJ1-5; D may be TRBD1 (5 bases). V lost 2 bases to trimming and J lost 3 bases, with 9 bases between them. The length of the CDR3 is 14 residues. CDR1 and CDR2 from the germline V gene are SGHDT and YYEEEE. The CDR3 bases are TGTGCCAGCAGCTTCCGGACACACAATCAGCCCCAGCATTTT. This gives the protein CASSFRTHNQPQHF.

V gene TRBV7-2 combines with J gene TRBJ2-7; tentatively, D is TRBD2 (6 bases). Trimming cost V 5 bases and J 2 bases, with 16 bases left between them. The length of the CDR3 is 15 residues. CDR1 SGHTA and CDR2 FQGNSA come from the germline V gene. The CDR3 sequence is CASSPLGGITYEQYF. The DNA of the CDR3 is TGTGCCAGCAGCCCTTTGGGGGGAATTACCTACGAGCAGTACTTC. Full variable domain (outside the CDR3, taken from reference TRBV7-2 and TRBJ2-7): GAGVSQSPSNKVTEKGKDVELRCDPISGHTALYWYRQSLGQGLEFLIYFQGNSAPDKSGLPSDRFSAERTGGSVSTLTIQRTQQEDSAVYLCASSPLGGITYEQYFGPGTRLTVT.

The CDR3: CASSLGGGAEAFF. The CDR3 nucleotides read TGTGCCAGCAGCTTAGGGGGAGGGGCTGAAGCTTTCTTT. The genes are TRBV7-8 and TRBJ1-1, with D tentatively TRBD1 (5 bases). The germline V gene has CDR1 SGHVS and CDR2 FQNEAQ. V gave up 1 base and J gave up 6 bases, with 9 bases separating them. The CDR3 has 13 residues.

The chain combines TRBV20-1 with TRBJ2-3, with 7 bases matching TRBD1. This CDR3 spans 14 amino acids. The germline CDR1 and CDR2 sequences are DFQATT and SNEGSKA (reference sequence). CDR3 sequence reads: CTTHRGTRPDTQYF. The DNA for the CDR3 is TGCACCACTCACAGGGGTACCAGGCCAGATACGCAGTATTTT.